The clone carrying this T cell receptor (beta chain) was seen just once. This specimen belongs to a study of shared clonotypes between healthy human individuals. Splitting the CD4+ cells yielded a CD45RA+ naive subset and a CD45RA-negative memory subset. Trimming pared 1 base from V and 5 bases from J, leaving 8 bases between. Germline values: CDR1 SEHNR, CDR2 FQNEAQ (reference sequence). The CDR3 has 14 amino acids. Measured with immunoSEQ multiplex PCR; TCRdb has only the in-frame clones, and not every one. The data contain roughly 1,500,000 clones, approximately 98.5% of them singletons. The J gene is TRBJ2-2, the V gene TRBV7-9, with D uncertain. The receptor's source is a man younger than 45 in good health. Sequenced input: naive CD4+ T cells sorted from blood. Subset meaning: CD45RA+ positively selected. The CDR3 sequence: CASSLVMKTGELFF. The CDR3 DNA reads as TGTGCCAGCAGCTTAGTAATGAAGACCGGGGAGCTGTTTTTT.